A selection of T cell receptor beta chains follows, all from one sample in a study of blood T cells in healthy people across ages. TCRdb re-called the 5' RACE reads with MiXCR, one entry per CDR3 protein. This sample has under 1 million distinct CDR3 sequences, with around 42% found just once. Sequenced input: blood. The receptors derive from a man aged 60-69 years in good health. The CDR3 runs from the conserved cysteine through the conserved F or W. The order of the fields is D gene, V gene, J gene, clone size, CDR3 protein, CDR3 DNA. The D gene is left open where the match is weak. Clone sizes are given selectively: once, few, many, or a class where the clone is expanded.

-	TRBV2	TRBJ1-2	many	CASSEGTVYGYTF	TGTGCCAGCAGTGAAGGGACAGTCTATGGCTACACCTTC
-	TRBV6-5	TRBJ1-1	-	CASSRDHLSIRTEAFF	TGTGCCAGCAGCAGGGATCACTTGTCTATTAGGACTGAAGCTTTCTTT
-	TRBV6-2/TRBV6-3	TRBJ1-5	few	CASSPDRPANQPQHF	TGTGCCAGCAGCCCGGACAGACCGGCTAATCAGCCCCAGCATTTT
-	TRBV5-1	TRBJ2-2	-	CASNLDDTGELFF	TGCGCCAGCAACCTTGACGACACCGGGGAGCTGTTTTTT
-	TRBV10-3	TRBJ1-2	-	CAIRPDSTGYTF	TGTGCCATCAGACCTGACAGTACGGGCTACACCTTC
-	TRBV20-1	TRBJ1-2	-	CSASATGSDYGYTF	TGCAGTGCTTCGGCAACAGGGTCGGACTATGGCTACACCTTC
-	TRBV5-1	TRBJ2-5	-	CASSYAGAGNGRPQYF	TGCGCCAGCAGTTACGCGGGGGCAGGGAACGGGAGACCCCAGTACTTC
TRBD1	TRBV2	TRBJ2-1	-	CASRETGGAGNEQFF	TGTGCCAGCAGAGAAACAGGGGGCGCAGGGAATGAGCAGTTCTTC
-	TRBV5-1	TRBJ2-1	few	CASSLGWGEGYNEQFF	TGCGCCAGCAGCTTGGGATGGGGAGAAGGGTACAATGAGCAGTTCTTC
TRBD1	TRBV11-2	TRBJ1-4	-	CASSFSGGQVNEKLFF	TGTGCCAGCAGCTTCTCAGGGGGCCAGGTGAATGAAAAACTGTTTTTT
TRBD1	TRBV5-4	TRBJ1-2	-	CASRKGTGDYGYTF	TGTGCCAGCAGGAAAGGGACAGGGGACTATGGCTACACCTTC
TRBD1	TRBV20-1	TRBJ1-5	many	CSARGTGAWSNQPQHF	TGCAGTGCTAGGGGGACAGGGGCGTGGAGCAATCAGCCCCAGCATTTT
-	TRBV2	TRBJ2-2	few	CASSQEKTGSVAGGLFF	TGTGCCAGCAGCCAAGAAAAGACAGGGTCGGTAGCCGGGGGGCTGTTTTTT
-	TRBV20-1	TRBJ2-3	-	CSARDFLAHTGTQYF	TGCAGTGCTAGAGACTTCCTAGCTCACACAGGTACGCAGTATTTT
-	TRBV29-1	TRBJ1-2	-	CSVEDPWEGYTF	TGCAGCGTTGAAGACCCGTGGGAGGGCTACACCTTC
TRBD2	TRBV28	TRBJ2-1	-	CASIGGGDNEQFF	TGTGCCAGTATCGGCGGGGGGGACAATGAGCAGTTCTTC
-	TRBV7-2	TRBJ2-7	-	CASSLGTNSYNEQYF	TGTGCCAGCAGCTTAGGCACCAACTCCTACAATGAGCAGTACTTC
TRBD1	TRBV5-5	TRBJ1-2	-	CASSAGQAGYTF	TGTGCCAGCAGCGCGGGACAGGCTGGCTACACCTTC
-	TRBV7-2	TRBJ1-3	-	CASSPFSGNTIYF	TGTGCCAGCAGCCCGTTCTCTGGAAACACCATATATTTT
TRBD1	TRBV27	TRBJ1-2	-	CASSPGQLYYGYTF	TGTGCCAGCAGTCCGGGACAGTTGTATTATGGCTACACCTTC
-	TRBV2	TRBJ2-5	many	CASTKQETQYF	TGTGCCAGCACGAAACAAGAGACCCAGTACTTC
TRBD1	TRBV12-3/TRBV12-4	TRBJ2-1	many	CASIPGQGVNEQFF	TGTGCCAGCATACCGGGACAGGGGGTCAATGAGCAGTTCTTC
TRBD1	TRBV25-1	TRBJ1-6	many	CASSERGRGNSPLHF	TGTGCCAGCAGTGAAAGGGGCAGGGGGAATTCACCCCTCCACTTT
-	TRBV29-1	TRBJ2-5	-	CSVEQSEEAQYF	TGCAGCGTTGAACAGTCTGAAGAGGCCCAGTACTTC
TRBD1	TRBV11-2	TRBJ2-3	-	CASSPGTGATDTQYF	TGTGCCAGCAGCCCCGGGACAGGGGCCACAGATACGCAGTATTTT
TRBD2	TRBV5-1	TRBJ2-3	few	CASTGLAGGGADTQYF	TGCGCCAGCACGGGACTAGCGGGGGGCGGAGCAGATACGCAGTATTTT
-	TRBV7-2	TRBJ2-2	-	CASSLDRADTGELFF	TGTGCCAGCAGCTTAGACAGGGCGGACACCGGGGAGCTGTTTTTT
-	TRBV7-9	TRBJ1-1	-	CASSPLWGHNTEAFF	TGTGCCAGCAGCCCCCTCTGGGGACACAACACTGAAGCTTTCTTT
TRBD2	TRBV12-3/TRBV12-4	TRBJ2-7	few	CASSVSGSSYEQYF	TGTGCCAGCAGTGTGAGCGGGAGCTCCTACGAGCAGTACTTC
TRBD1	TRBV7-3	TRBJ2-3	few	CASSTGQGGTDTQYF	TGTGCCAGCAGCACCGGACAGGGGGGCACAGATACGCAGTATTTT
-	TRBV6-5	TRBJ1-1	-	CASSSTGPAFF	TGTGCCAGCAGTTCCACAGGGCCAGCTTTCTTT
-	TRBV29-1	TRBJ2-2	-	CSGLGASTGELFF	TGCAGCGGACTGGGGGCCAGCACCGGGGAGCTGTTTTTT
-	TRBV10-3	TRBJ1-4	-	CAIKQVVEKLFF	TGTGCCATCAAACAAGTCGTTGAAAAACTGTTTTTT
-	TRBV5-1	TRBJ2-5	-	CASSSGSEETQYF	TGCGCCAGCAGCTCCGGGTCAGAAGAGACCCAGTACTTC
-	TRBV15	TRBJ1-1	-	CATSRGPGPEAFF	TGTGCCACCAGCAGAGGTCCAGGCCCTGAAGCTTTCTTT
TRBD2	TRBV11-2	TRBJ2-3	-	CASSWSGGPTDTQYF	TGTGCCAGCAGCTGGAGCGGGGGCCCCACCGATACGCAGTATTTT
-	TRBV7-2	TRBJ2-1	few	CASSLREMASSYNEQFF	TGTGCCAGCAGCTTACGGGAGATGGCGAGCTCCTACAATGAGCAGTTCTTC
TRBD2	TRBV7-2	TRBJ2-5	few	CASSSSTSGAETQYF	TGTGCCAGCAGCTCCTCGACTAGCGGGGCTGAGACCCAGTACTTC
TRBD2	TRBV4-3	TRBJ2-5	few	CASSQFGGLAGGPWETQYF	TGCGCCAGCAGCCAATTCGGAGGACTAGCGGGGGGGCCCTGGGAGACCCAGTACTTC
-	TRBV5-1	TRBJ1-6	-	CASSLYSRTYNSPLHF	TGCGCCAGCAGCTTGTATTCGAGGACCTATAATTCACCCCTCCACTTT
TRBD1	TRBV20-1	TRBJ2-1	once	CSAIQGYEQFF	TGCAGTGCTATACAGGGGTATGAGCAGTTCTTC
TRBD1	TRBV9	TRBJ1-2	-	CASSTGTGDYGYTF	TGTGCCAGCAGCACGGGGACAGGGGACTATGGCTACACCTTC